The 19 T cell receptor beta chains in this list originate from one sample, sequenced in a study of blood T cell repertoires in COVID-19. Sequencing used immunoSEQ multiplex PCR; TCRdb keeps in-frame clones, though not all of them. Seen here are 80,000 to 100,000 clones, around 80% observed once, and the top ten hold about a sixth. The specimen was peripheral blood. These receptors were collected from a woman of 80 years or more with active or convalescent COVID-19.

The chain joins TRBV9 to TRBJ1-2; tentatively, D is TRBD1 (6 bases). Trimming removed 3 bases from V and 4 bases from J, with 16 bases in between. In germline, CDR1 is SGDLS, CDR2 YYNGEE. The CDR3 is made up of 15 amino acids. Written as DNA, the CDR3 is TGTGCCAGCAGCGGTCAGGGGACCCGAGGCTATGGCTACACCTTC. Protein: CASSGQGTRGYGYTF.

The sample holds a few counts of this clone. This chain uses TRBV7-9 with TRBJ2-7, with 9 bases identical to TRBD1. The junction had 3 bases not matched to a gene; V was cut back by 7 bases and J by 2 bases. The germline gives CDR1 SEHNR, CDR2 FQNEAQ (reference sequence). This CDR3 contains 13 residues. In nucleotides, the CDR3 is TGTGCCAGCAACAGACAGGGGGCCTACGAGCAGTACTTC. This codes for CASNRQGAYEQYF.

As to this clone: The sample contains more than one DNA sequence encoding this CDR3. V and J are TRBV7-2 and TRBJ2-1; 13 bases align to TRBD2. V lost 5 bases, J lost 7 bases, and 5 bases stayed unmatched. Germline CDR1 SGHTA, CDR2 FQGNSA. The CDR3 covers 15 residues. The CDR3 here is CASSLLAGGYNEQFF. The CDR3 DNA follows: TGTGCCAGCAGCCTACTAGCGGGGGGGTATAATGAGCAGTTCTTC.

This chain uses TRBV29-1 with TRBJ2-1; 7 nucleotides agree with TRBD1. The CDR3 covers 14 residues. Germline V gives CDR1 SQVTM, CDR2 ANQGSEA. J lost 4 bases, V lost 8 bases, and 11 bases had no gene match. CDR3 sequence: CSTRDRDQYNEQFF. The DNA for the CDR3 is TGCAGCACCCGAGACAGGGATCAATACAATGAGCAGTTCTTC.

This rearrangement joins TRBV2 to TRBJ1-6; 7 nucleotides agree with TRBD1. CDR1 and CDR2 (germline): SNHLY, FYNNEI. The CDR3 has 15 residues. The V and J ends lost 6 bases and 7 bases, in that order; junction bases with no gene match: 9. As DNA, the CDR3 is TGTGCCAGCAGCTATACCGGGACAGAGAATTCACCCCTCCACTTT. Its protein product is CASSYTGTENSPLHF.

This chain links TRBV25-1 with TRBJ1-2; D is unresolved. V was trimmed by 3 bases and J by 4 bases, leaving 3 bases between them. This CDR3 is built from 11 residues. Germline V gives CDR1 MGHDK, CDR2 SYGVNS. The CDR3 DNA reads TGTGCCAGCAGTGAGAGCTATGGCTACACCTTC. It is translated as CASSESYGYTF.

V usage is TRBV10-3 and J usage is TRBJ1-1; 7 bases agree with TRBD1. CDR3 length: 13 amino acids. CDR1 is ENHRY, CDR2 SYGVKD, per germline. The V gene end was trimmed by 4 bases and the J gene end by 3 bases; junction bases not matched to a gene: 2. Written as DNA, the CDR3 is TGTGCCATCAGTGCAGACAGGGACACTGAAGCTTTCTTT. This sequence encodes CAISADRDTEAFF.

The V call is TRBV6-6, the J call TRBJ1-5; maybe TRBD1 (6 bases). The ends were cut back, 5 bases at V and 0 bases at J, with 14 bases in the middle. The CDR3 has 16 residues. Germline V CDR1 and CDR2: MNHNY, SVGAGI (reference sequence). The CDR3 is CASSPGQYYSNQPQHF. The CDR3 nucleotides read TGTGCCAGCAGTCCAGGACAGTATTATAGCAATCAGCCCCAGCATTTT.

This chain connects TRBV18 to TRBJ2-2; D possibly corresponds to TRBD2 (6 bases). Germline V gene data show CDR1 as KGHSH and CDR2 as LQKENI. V lost 3 bases and J 6 bases, leaving 14 bases between the germline ends. This CDR3 is 15 amino acids long. Here the CDR3 reads CASSPLQEGSGELFF. The CDR3 nucleotides are TGTGCCAGCTCACCGTTACAGGAGGGCTCCGGGGAGCTGTTTTTT. Using reference TRBV18 and TRBJ2-2 for the parts outside the CDR3, the full variable domain is NAGVMQNPRHLVRRRGQEARLRCSPMKGHSHVYWYRQLPEEGLKFMVYLQKENIIDESGMPKERFSAEFPKEGPSILRIQQVVRGDSAAYFCASSPLQEGSGELFFGEGSRLTVL.

This clone was detected many times. The chain is built from TRBV2 and TRBJ2-7; 12 nucleotides line up with TRBD2. There are 16 residues in the CDR3. Germline loops: CDR1 SNHLY, CDR2 FYNNEI. The J segment lost 6 bases and the V segment lost 6 bases, leaving 12 bases of the junction unmatched. CDR3 in DNA: TGTGCCAGCAGCTCTCCGACTAGCGGGAGATGTTGCGAGCAGTACTTC. This gives the protein CASSSPTSGRCCEQYF. Supplemented by reference TRBV2 and TRBJ2-7, the full variable domain reads EPEVTQTPSHQVTQMGQEVILRCVPISNHLYFYWYRQILGQKVEFLVSFYNNEISEKSEIFDDQFSVERPDGSNFTLKIRSTKLEDSAMYFCASSSPTSGRCCEQYFGPGTRLTVT.

The rearrangement links TRBV7-8 to TRBJ2-7, with 7 bases lining up with TRBD1. The CDR3 runs to 13 residues. The J segment lost 1 base and the V segment lost 5 bases, leaving 2 bases of the junction unmatched. Germline-derived CDR1 and CDR2 are SGHVS and FQNEAQ. The CDR3 spells CASSQGVSYEQYF. CDR3 sequence (DNA): TGTGCCAGCAGCCAGGGGGTTTCCTACGAGCAGTACTTC.

This clone was counted a few times. This chain joins TRBV6-5 and TRBJ1-2; a possible D gene is TRBD1 (6 bases). The V end lost 6 bases, the J end lost 0 bases, and 11 bases lay between the germline ends. The CDR3 is made up of 14 amino acids. The germline V gene encodes CDR1 MNHEY and CDR2 SVGAGI. DNA for the CDR3: TGTGCCAGCAGGAAGACAGGACCTAACTATGGCTACACCTTC. As protein: CASRKTGPNYGYTF.

This clone occurred a few times. This chain links TRBV7-2 with TRBJ1-1; unclear D gene. V was cut by 5 bases and J by 3 bases, with 7 bases left in between. The CDR3 has 12 amino acids. Looked up from germline, CDR1 is SGHTA and CDR2 is FQGNSA. CDR3 protein: CASSPFDTEAFF. Here the CDR3 DNA reads TGTGCCAGCAGCCCCTTCGACACTGAAGCTTTCTTT.

CDR3 DNA sequence: TGTGCCAGCAGCTCCCGCGGGTCTGGGAACACCGGGGAGCTGTTTTTT. Its translation: CASSSRGSGNTGELFF. This chain uses TRBV5-6 with TRBJ2-2; tentatively, D is TRBD2 (5 bases). This CDR3 has 16 amino acids. Germline assignment: CDR1 SGHDT and CDR2 YYEEEE. The germline V and J ends were trimmed by 3 bases and 1 base, with 13 bases remaining between them.

CDR3: CASSFQGRDTEAFF. The CDR3 region has the DNA TGTGCCAGCAGTTTCCAGGGGCGGGACACTGAAGCTTTCTTT. J is TRBJ1-1 and V is TRBV6-5; D is perhaps TRBD1 (6 bases). The CDR3 loop spans 14 amino acids. The ends were cut back, 4 bases at V and 3 bases at J, with 12 bases in the middle. Germline loops: CDR1 MNHEY, CDR2 SVGAGI.

The chain has TRBV10-3 and TRBJ1-2; D call uncertain. CDR1 ENHRY and CDR2 SYGVKD come from the germline V gene. The CDR3 is made up of 14 amino acids. Trimming left V 2 bases short and J 3 bases short, with 10 bases between. The CDR3 region is CAISEEGEDYGYTF. The CDR3 nucleotides are TGTGCCATCAGTGAGGAGGGCGAAGACTATGGCTACACCTTC.

The CDR3, as DNA: TGTGCCAGCAGCCACCGGGACAGGAGAGTAGAAGCTTTCTTT. It yields the protein CASSHRDRRVEAFF. This chain joins TRBV4-2 and TRBJ1-1, with TRBD1 matching 8 bases. The length of the CDR3 is 14 residues. CDR1 is LGHNA and CDR2 is YNFKEQ in the germline V gene. The J segment lost 8 bases and the V segment lost 3 bases, leaving 8 bases of the junction unmatched.

The gene calls are TRBV4-3 and TRBJ2-7; D is perhaps TRBD1 (5 bases). V was shortened by 4 bases and J by 3 bases, with 13 bases between the two germline ends. The CDR3 extends over 14 amino acids. Germline assignment: CDR1 LGHNA and CDR2 YSLEER. The chain's CDR3 is CASSPPVRDYEQYF. The CDR3 coding sequence is TGCGCCAGCAGCCCTCCCGTCAGGGACTACGAGCAGTACTTC.

The V gene is TRBV7-2, the J gene TRBJ2-3, with 8 bases identical to TRBD2. This CDR3 has 18 residues. Per germline, CDR1 SGHTA and CDR2 FQGNSA. V dropped 0 bases and J dropped 5; count of bases not matched to a gene: 13. CDR3 protein: CASSLAYIAGYKGDTQYF. CDR3 bases: TGTGCCAGCAGCTTAGCGTACATAGCGGGGTATAAGGGAGATACGCAGTATTTT.